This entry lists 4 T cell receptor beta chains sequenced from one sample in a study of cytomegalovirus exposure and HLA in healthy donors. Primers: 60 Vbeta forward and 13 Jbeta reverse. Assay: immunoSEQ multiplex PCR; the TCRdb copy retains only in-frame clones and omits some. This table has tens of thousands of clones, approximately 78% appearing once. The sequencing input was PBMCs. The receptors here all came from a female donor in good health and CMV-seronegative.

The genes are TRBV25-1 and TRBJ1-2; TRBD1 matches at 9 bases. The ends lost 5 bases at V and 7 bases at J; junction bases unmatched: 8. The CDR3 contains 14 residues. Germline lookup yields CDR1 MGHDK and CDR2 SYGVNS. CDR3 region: CASSFPGTGFGYTF. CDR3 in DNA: TGTGCCAGCAGTTTTCCCGGGACAGGGTTTGGCTACACCTTC.

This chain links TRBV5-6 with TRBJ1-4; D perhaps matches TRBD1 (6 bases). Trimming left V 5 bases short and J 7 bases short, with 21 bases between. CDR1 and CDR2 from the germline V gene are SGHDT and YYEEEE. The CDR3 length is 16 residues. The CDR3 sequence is CASSPGPGGGGEKLFF. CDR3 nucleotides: TGTGCCAGCAGTCCCGGCCCCGGGGGAGGGGGTGAAAAACTGTTTTTT.

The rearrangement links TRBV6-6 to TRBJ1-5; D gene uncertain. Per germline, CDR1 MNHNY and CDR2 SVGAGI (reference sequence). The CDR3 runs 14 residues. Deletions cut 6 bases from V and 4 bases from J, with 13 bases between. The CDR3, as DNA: TGTGCCAGCAGCCCCCGTGGAGGGAATCAGCCCCAGCATTTT. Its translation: CASSPRGGNQPQHF.

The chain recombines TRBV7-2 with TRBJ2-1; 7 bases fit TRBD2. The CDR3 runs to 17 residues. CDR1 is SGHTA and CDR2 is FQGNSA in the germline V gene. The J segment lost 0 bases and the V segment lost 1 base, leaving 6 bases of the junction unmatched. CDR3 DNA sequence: TGTGCCAGCAGCTTAGGGTTCGGGGGGAGCTCCTACAATGAGCAGTTCTTC. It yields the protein CASSLGFGGSSYNEQFF.